This TCR beta chain was documented in a study of blood T cell repertoires in COVID-19. Whole-study context: Specimens from acute and convalescent COVID-19 originated in the United States, Italy and Spain. T cells, B-cell-depleted T cells, or PBMCs provided the cDNA or gDNA that served as material.

Germline CDR1 reads MRHNA; CDR2 reads SNTAGT. The CDR3 covers 20 residues. V lost 5 bases, J lost 7 bases, and 24 bases stayed unmatched. Libraries were prepared by immunoSEQ multiplex PCR; TCRdb keeps only in-frame clonotypes and omits some of them. The table shows more than 200,000 clones, with about 87% occurring only once. The J gene is TRBJ2-3, the V gene TRBV6-4; 10 positions match TRBD2. The sequenced material came from PBMCs or T cells enriched from blood (not recorded which). The source of this sequence is a woman aged 50 to 60 who had recovered from COVID-19. The CDR3 DNA follows: TGTGCCAGCAGTCCCCCGCCAAGAGGAAAAAGCGGGAGGGCCGCGTATACGCAGTATTTT. Protein: CASSPPPRGKSGRAAYTQYF.